Shown below are 14 T cell receptor beta chains from a single sample sequenced in a study of somatic mutations in cytotoxic T cells in rheumatoid arthritis. Assay used: immunoSEQ multiplex PCR; TCRdb lists only in-frame clones, some missing. Among more than 8,000 clones listed, approximately 91% were seen once. The specimen sequenced was CD4+ T cells sorted from blood. The origin of the receptors is a young woman with rheumatoid arthritis.

The gene calls are TRBV5-6 and TRBJ2-3; 8 nucleotides agree with TRBD1. Unmatched junction bases numbered 10, after V lost 3 bases and J lost 4 bases. This CDR3 has 16 residues. CDR1 is SGHDT and CDR2 is YYEEEE in the germline V gene. CDR3 DNA: TGTGCCAGCAGCTCTGAGCCGCAGGGGGCTCCAGATACGCAGTATTTT. It codes for CASSSEPQGAPDTQYF.

This chain's CDR3 is CASSEAAMNTEAFF. The CDR3 DNA reads TGCGCCAGCAGTGAGGCGGCCATGAACACTGAAGCTTTCTTT. The rearrangement joins TRBV10-1 to TRBJ1-1; no clear D gene. The CDR3 loop spans 14 amino acids. Trimming took off 2 bases at V and 0 bases at J, with 7 bases between the two ends. The germline gives CDR1 WNHNN, CDR2 SYGVQD (reference sequence).

The chain carries TRBV5-6 and TRBJ2-7, with a possible D match to TRBD1 (6 bases). V lost 4 bases to trimming and J lost 7 bases, with 18 bases between them. CDR1 and CDR2 from the germline V gene are SGHDT and YYEEEE. The CDR3 contains 14 residues. DNA for the CDR3: TGTGCCAGCAGCGTCCTGGACAGAGCTTGGGAGCAGTACTTC. Translated: CASSVLDRAWEQYF.

The chain is built from TRBV27 and TRBJ1-2; D gene ambiguous. V gave up 7 bases and J gave up 6 bases, with 21 bases separating them. This CDR3 region has 15 residues. CDR1 MNHEY and CDR2 SMNVEV come from the germline V gene (reference sequence). CDR3 coding DNA: TGTGCCAGCACCTCGAACCTTCGACACGTAGATGGCTACACCTTC. Its protein product is CASTSNLRHVDGYTF.

This chain connects TRBV18 to TRBJ2-1, with D perhaps TRBD1 (6 bases). Germline loops: CDR1 KGHSH, CDR2 LQKENI. Trimming left V 2 bases short and J 0 bases short, with 8 bases between. The CDR3 contains 15 residues. The CDR3 reads CASSPVGGSYNEQFF. In nucleotides, the CDR3 is TGTGCCAGCTCACCAGTAGGGGGCTCCTACAATGAGCAGTTCTTC.

This chain joins TRBV11-2 and TRBJ1-3, with D unresolved. V lost 7 bases, J lost 9 bases, and 16 bases lay in between. The germline CDR1 and CDR2 sequences are SGHAT and FQNNGV. The CDR3 is 13 amino acids. The CDR3 DNA reads as TGTGCCAGCACCACACAAGCGGGCCGCACCATATATTTT. Encoded protein: CASTTQAGRTIYF. The whole variable domain, remainder taken from reference TRBV11-2 and TRBJ1-3, is EAGVAQSPRYKIIEKRQSVAFWCNPISGHATLYWYQQILGQGPKLLIQFQNNGVVDDSQLPKDRFSAERLKGVDSTLKIQPAKLEDSAVYLCASTTQAGRTIYFGEGSWLTVV.

This clone was seen just once. The chain links TRBV10-2 to TRBJ1-2; 8 nucleotides line up with TRBD1. V was clipped by 3 bases and J by 3 bases; unmatched bases: 3. The CDR3 totals 14 residues. From germline, CDR1 is WSHSY and CDR2 SAAADI. The CDR3 region is CASSDRGRDYGYTF. The CDR3, as DNA: TGCGCCAGCAGTGACAGGGGGCGCGACTATGGCTACACCTTC.

There are a few counts of this clone. The J gene is TRBJ2-7, the V gene TRBV6-4, with D maybe TRBD2 (6 bases). The CDR3 is 12 residues long. V lost 6 bases and J lost 5, with 11 bases in between. Germline lookup yields CDR1 MRHNA and CDR2 SNTAGT. The CDR3 region is CASSPTSDEQYF. CDR3 nucleotides: TGTGCCAGCAGCCCGACTAGTGACGAGCAGTACTTC.

The chain has TRBV7-2 and TRBJ2-5; D is ambiguous. The V and J ends lost 6 bases and 5 bases respectively, with 7 bases between them. The CDR3 runs 11 residues. Germline values: CDR1 SGHTA, CDR2 FQGNSA. CDR3 DNA: TGTGCCAGCAGTCCCGCGGAGACCCAGTACTTC. This encodes CASSPAETQYF.

This clone was seen just once. This CDR3 reads CASSSYPGTGLRGTEAFF. Here the CDR3 DNA reads TGTGCCAGCAGCTCTTATCCCGGGACAGGGCTAAGGGGAACTGAAGCTTTCTTT. J is TRBJ1-1 and V is TRBV7-2; the match to TRBD1 covers 9 bases. The J segment lost 5 bases and the V segment lost 4 bases, leaving 17 bases of the junction unmatched. Per germline, CDR1 SGHTA and CDR2 FQGNSA. CDR3 length: 18 amino acids.

V and J are TRBV19 and TRBJ2-2, with a tentative D call TRBD2 (6 bases). There are 13 residues in the CDR3. V was clipped by 6 bases and J by 1 base, with 6 bases between them. Germline CDR1 LNHDA, CDR2 SQIVND (reference sequence). CDR3 sequence (DNA): TGTGCCAGTAGGGGACTGAACACCGGGGAGCTGTTTTTT. Protein: CASRGLNTGELFF.

This chain joins TRBV4-3 and TRBJ2-1; TRBD2 is a possible D gene (7 bases). The CDR3 has 16 amino acids. Germline CDR1 is LGHNA and CDR2 is YSLEER. V was pared by 1 base and J by 7 bases, with 17 bases between. The CDR3 DNA follows: TGCGCCAGCAGCCAAGTTCTGGGAAAGGGGGGGAATGAGCAGTTCTTC. This codes for CASSQVLGKGGNEQFF.

This clone showed up just once. The rearrangement links TRBV10-3 to TRBJ2-5, with TRBD2 identical over 10 bases. The germline gives CDR1 ENHRY, CDR2 SYGVKD. The CDR3 consists of 14 residues. J was trimmed by 3 bases and V by 4 bases; bases with no gene match: 2. CDR3 coding DNA: TGTGCCATCAGTGGAGCGGGGGGGGAAGAGACCCAGTACTTC. Translation gives CAISGAGGEETQYF.

The chain has TRBV10-3 and TRBJ2-1; D gene ambiguous. Germline V gene data show CDR1 as ENHRY and CDR2 as SYGVKD. The V and J ends lost 6 bases and 6 bases respectively, with 6 bases between them. The length of the CDR3 is 11 residues. As DNA, the CDR3 is TGTGCCATCAGCCCCGGCAATGAGCAGTTCTTC. Translating it yields CAISPGNEQFF.